These T cell receptor beta chains were read from a single sample in a study of control samples from healthy donors and cancer patients. Measured with immunoSEQ multiplex PCR; TCRdb has only the in-frame clones, and not every one. Among about 74,000 clones listed, approximately 90% were seen once. Specimen: blood. Receptors were obtained from a woman between 50 and 59 years old in good health. The CDR3 runs from the conserved cysteine through the conserved F or W. A D gene is named only where the DNA matches it firmly. Rows give clone size only sometimes, using once, few, many, or a class for an expanded clone.

TRBV5-1,.,TRBJ2-2,TRBD2,TGCGCCAGCAGCTTTATGTTCGCGGGGGGGCCGACCGGGGAGCTGTTTTTT,CASSFMFAGGPTGELFF
TRBV6-1,.,TRBJ1-2,.,TGTGCCAGCAGTGAATCAGGCTATGGCTACACCTTC,CASSESGYGYTF
TRBV3-1/TRBV3-2,.,TRBJ2-6,.,TGTGCCAGCGGAGACGGGGCCAACGTCCTGACTTTC,CASGDGANVLTF
TRBV5-1,.,TRBJ2-3,.,TGCGCCAGCAGCTTCAGGGGTTACCCCACAGATACGCAGTATTTT,CASSFRGYPTDTQYF
TRBV25-1,.,TRBJ2-2,TRBD1,TGTGCCAGCAGTGAACTACCGGGACAGGGGGCTGCCGGGGAGCTGTTTTTT,CASSELPGQGAAGELFF
TRBV5-1,.,TRBJ1-2,.,TGCGCCAGCAGCTTGGAACAGAACTATGGCTACACCTTC,CASSLEQNYGYTF
TRBV6-5,few,TRBJ1-1,TRBD1,TGTGCCAGCCGGATGGTAAGACAGGGCGGTGAAGCTTTCTTT,CASRMVRQGGEAFF
TRBV2,few,TRBJ1-2,.,TGTGCCAGCAGTGCCCCGGGGGGCAGGAGAGATGGCTACACCTTC,CASSAPGGRRDGYTF
TRBV2,.,TRBJ2-3,.,TGTGCCAGCAGCCTCAGCGGAGGCGGGGATACGCAGTATTTT,CASSLSGGGDTQYF
TRBV7-2,.,TRBJ2-7,.,TGTGCCAGCAGCTTGGGGTGGGGGTCAACACGTAGGAACGAGCAGTACTTC,CASSLGWGSTRRNEQYF
TRBV19,.,TRBJ2-3,TRBD1,TGTGCCAGTAGTATCCGGGCAGGGGGCTTTGATAAGACAGATACGCAGTATTTT,CASSIRAGGFDKTDTQYF
TRBV3-1/TRBV3-2,.,TRBJ1-5,.,TGTGCCAGCAGCCAACAACCAGGGTATAATCAGCCCCAGCATTTT,CASSQQPGYNQPQHF
TRBV9,.,TRBJ2-3,.,TGTGCCAGCAGCGGACCTGCAGGGGTAGATACGCAGTATTTT,CASSGPAGVDTQYF
TRBV29-1,.,TRBJ1-1,.,TGCAGCGTAGACAGCGGAAGGAACACTGAAGCTTTCTTT,CSVDSGRNTEAFF
TRBV3-1/TRBV3-2,.,TRBJ2-7,TRBD1,TGTGCCAGCAGCCAAGAGAGGACAGGGAGTTACGAGCAGTACTTC,CASSQERTGSYEQYF
TRBV3-1/TRBV3-2,.,TRBJ2-7,TRBD2,TGTGCCAGCAGCCAAGATTTGGTGGCACTAGCGGGGAACTACGAGCAGTACTTC,CASSQDLVALAGNYEQYF
TRBV5-4,.,TRBJ1-2,.,TGTGCCAGCAGCTCAACTTATATTAGGGGAAATAACTATGGCTACACCTTC,CASSSTYIRGNNYGYTF
TRBV18,once,TRBJ2-2,TRBD1,TGTGCCAGCTCACCACCGCAGACAGGGGTGATCGGGGAGCTGTTTTTT,CASSPPQTGVIGELFF
TRBV27,.,TRBJ2-3,TRBD2,TGTGCCAGCAGTTTATTCGGGACTAGCGGGGGTGTCACAGATACGCAGTATTTT,CASSLFGTSGGVTDTQYF
TRBV5-1,.,TRBJ2-7,.,TGCGCCAGCAGCTTGGTTCTGGGCTCTTCCTACGAGCAGTACTTC,CASSLVLGSSYEQYF
TRBV12-3/TRBV12-4,.,TRBJ1-2,.,TGTGCCAGCAGCGGAAACAGGGAGCGCTACACCTTC,CASSGNRERYTF
TRBV6-6,.,TRBJ1-1,.,TGTGCCAGCAGTTGGGACGGGGGGACTGAAGCTTTCTTT,CASSWDGGTEAFF
TRBV5-1,.,TRBJ1-2,.,TGCGCCAGCAGCTTGCTCGTCAGTCAGGGGCCTAACTATGGCTACACCTTC,CASSLLVSQGPNYGYTF
TRBV12-3/TRBV12-4,.,TRBJ2-3,.,TGTGCCAGCAGCACCGACATGAAGGATACGCAGTATTTT,CASSTDMKDTQYF
TRBV9,.,TRBJ2-1,TRBD2,TGTGCCAGCAGCGCCAGCGGGGGCGGCAGTCCTGAGCAGTTCTTC,CASSASGGGSPEQFF
TRBV6-5,.,TRBJ1-1,.,TGTGCCAGCAGTTACCTAGGGGCGGAGGCTGAAGCTTTCTTT,CASSYLGAEAEAFF
TRBV12-3/TRBV12-4,.,TRBJ1-6,.,TGTGCCAGCAGCCCTCATTTCCGTGAGGCCCTCCACTTT,CASSPHFREALHF
TRBV29-1,.,TRBJ1-2,TRBD1,TGCAGCGTTGAGGGACAGGGGAGGTATGGCTACACCTTC,CSVEGQGRYGYTF
TRBV11-2,.,TRBJ2-3,TRBD1,TGTGCCAGCAGCAGACAGGGGAATATGGGCACAGATACGCAGTATTTT,CASSRQGNMGTDTQYF
TRBV9,.,TRBJ2-3,.,TGTGCCAGCAGCGTAGCTCAGGGGACCACAGATACGCAGTATTTT,CASSVAQGTTDTQYF
TRBV10-1,few,TRBJ2-7,TRBD2,TGCGCCAGCTCACGCGGGGGAACCTACGAGCAGTACTTC,CASSRGGTYEQYF
TRBV6-5,.,TRBJ2-3,.,TGTGCCAGCAGTTCTTCCCCGAGCGCCGAGCCAGATACGCAGTATTTT,CASSSSPSAEPDTQYF
TRBV12-5,.,TRBJ1-5,TRBD1,TGTGCTAGTGGATCCCGGGACAGGGGGCTTCAGCCCCAGCATTTT,CASGSRDRGLQPQHF
TRBV11-2,.,TRBJ2-7,TRBD1,TGTGCCAGCAGCTTAGATGACAGGGTAAGGGTGGGCGAGCAGTACTTC,CASSLDDRVRVGEQYF
TRBV5-1,.,TRBJ2-7,.,TGCGCCAGCAGCCGGGAAGGGAACGAGCAGTACTTC,CASSREGNEQYF
TRBV11-2,once,TRBJ2-7,.,TGTGCCAGCAGCGTCCGGGATGAGCAGTACTTC,CASSVRDEQYF
TRBV2,once,TRBJ2-7,TRBD2,TGTGCCAGCAGTTCTCCCCAGGGAGGGGCGACTTACGAGCAGTACTTC,CASSSPQGGATYEQYF
TRBV10-2,.,TRBJ2-7,.,TGCGCCAGCAGTGAGAATCCGAATATAAATTACGAGCAGTACTTC,CASSENPNINYEQYF
TRBV18,.,TRBJ2-5,.,TGTGCCAGCTCACCCGGGCTCGCGGAGACCCAGTACTTC,CASSPGLAETQYF
TRBV5-1,.,TRBJ2-7,.,TGCGCCAGCAGCTTGTCAGGGGAGGGCTACGAGCAGTACTTC,CASSLSGEGYEQYF
TRBV7-8,.,TRBJ1-3,.,TGTGCCAGCAGCTTACAGTTAAAGGGGTCCTCTGGAAACACCATATATTTT,CASSLQLKGSSGNTIYF
TRBV19,few,TRBJ2-7,TRBD1,TGTGCCAGTAGTACCGACAGGGCTCGTGATGGGACCTACGAGCAGTACTTC,CASSTDRARDGTYEQYF
TRBV6-5,.,TRBJ1-1,.,TGTGCCAGCAGTTACTCGGCTAGCAGGAACACTGAAGCTTTCTTT,CASSYSASRNTEAFF
TRBV6-6,.,TRBJ2-7,TRBD1,TGTGCCAGCAGTTACCGGGACAGGGTCTACGAGCAGTACTTC,CASSYRDRVYEQYF
TRBV5-1,.,TRBJ2-7,TRBD2,TGCGCCAGCAGCTGCGGGCGGGGGGGCTACGAGCAGTACTTC,CASSCGRGGYEQYF
TRBV6-1,.,TRBJ1-1,.,TGTGCCAGCAGTGAATCCGGACAGCCTTCCCCCGAAGCTTTCTTT,CASSESGQPSPEAFF
TRBV10-3,.,TRBJ2-1,TRBD1,TGTGCCACCGGGACAGGGGAGAATGAGCAGTTCTTC,CATGTGENEQFF
TRBV7-8,.,TRBJ1-3,.,TGTGCCAGCAGCTCAAACACGATAAGCTCTGGAAACACCATATATTTT,CASSSNTISSGNTIYF